This TCR beta chain was identified in a study of T cell responses to AZD1222 COVID-19 vaccine. Study results and caveats: Just five or six AZD1222 recipients tested seropositive at baseline.

In germline, CDR1 is MNHNS, CDR2 SASEGT. The CDR3 contains 18 residues. Trimming shortened V by 2 bases and J by 5 bases, and 24 bases separated the two germline ends. Assay used: immunoSEQ multiplex PCR; TCRdb lists only in-frame clones, some missing. The table records around 200,000 clones, approximately 94% of them present only once. This clone was picked up one time. Its antigen is currently unknown. The chain recombines TRBV6-1 with TRBJ2-5, with D possibly TRBD2 on 6 matching bases. Sample: peripheral blood, taken 28 days after the second AZD1222 dose. The source of this sequence is an adult who received the AZD1222 COVID-19 vaccine. CDR3 amino acids: CASSELATRSGPGETQYF. As DNA, the CDR3 is TGTGCCAGCAGTGAACTAGCGACGAGATCCGGCCCGGGGGAGACCCAGTACTTC.